This passage covers 17 T cell receptor beta chains from one sample sequenced in a study of CD8+CD57+ T cells in acquired aplastic anemia. Profiling that covered TCR beta VDJ and CDR3 relied on genomic DNA as its template. TCRdb ran MiXCR on the reads and lists one entry per CDR3 protein. The sample holds approximately 200,000 distinct CDR3 sequences, 60% to 65% seen once. Sequencing was performed on sorted CD4+, CD8+, or CD8+CD57+ T cells (not recorded which) from PBMCs. Receptor source: a human donor in good health.

This clonotype was counted between two and nine times. A clone one base away is much larger, so this may be a read error. The chain links TRBV5-4 to TRBJ2-1, with D unresolved. The CDR3 sequence is 13 residues long. In germline, CDR1 is SGHNT, CDR2 YYREEE (reference sequence). CDR3 sequence: CACSSETYNEQFF. CDR3 DNA sequence: TGTGCCTGCAGCTCAGAGACCTACAATGAGCAGTTCTTC.

V usage is TRBV10-3 and J usage is TRBJ2-1; D may be TRBD2 (6 bases). Looked up from germline, CDR1 is ENHRY and CDR2 is SYGVKD. The ends were cut back, 6 bases at V and 0 bases at J, with 21 bases in the middle. This CDR3 has 18 residues. This CDR3 reads CAISENTGLASSYNEQFF. Here the CDR3 DNA reads TGTGCCATCAGCGAAAACACGGGACTCGCCAGCTCCTACAATGAGCAGTTCTTC.

This clonotype was observed many times. This rearrangement joins TRBV6-5 to TRBJ2-3; D unresolved. The CDR3 is 12 amino acids. Trimming pared 6 bases from V and 6 bases from J, leaving 10 bases between. Germline V CDR1 and CDR2: MNHEY, SVGAGI. CDR3 in amino acids: CASRDPADTQYF. The CDR3 nucleotides are TGTGCCAGCAGGGACCCCGCGGATACGCAGTATTTT.

Only a few counts were recorded for this clonotype. The CDR3 loop is CSARAEKLFF. CDR3 coding DNA: TGCAGTGCTAGAGCTGAAAAACTGTTTTTT. V and J are TRBV20-1 and TRBJ1-4; D is ambiguous. This CDR3 spans 10 amino acids. Germline CDR1 is DFQATT and CDR2 is SNEGSKA (reference sequence). Trimming took off 1 base at V and 7 bases at J, with 1 base between the two ends.

Worth noting for this clonotype: The junction shows a germline mismatch at one end, possibly a read error. CDR3: CASIRRDGYNPPLHF. CDR3 sequence (DNA): TGTGCCAGCATCCGAAGGGACGGCTATAATCCACCCCTCCACTTT. The rearrangement links TRBV13 to TRBJ1-6; D possibly corresponds to TRBD1 (5 bases). The germline V gene has CDR1 PRHDT and CDR2 FYEKMQ (reference sequence). The CDR3 sequence is 15 residues long.

The chain has TRBV12-5 and TRBJ1-4; D is ambiguous. V gave up 3 bases and J gave up 7 bases, with 6 bases separating them. In germline, CDR1 is LGHNT, CDR2 FRNRAP. This CDR3 contains 12 residues. The CDR3 coding sequence is TGTGCTAGTGGTTTTGGTAGTGAAAAACTGTTTTTT. It codes for CASGFGSEKLFF.

The rearrangement links TRBV10-3 to TRBJ2-1; 7 bases line up with TRBD2. This CDR3 contains 14 residues. The J segment lost 0 bases and the V segment lost 10 bases, leaving 6 bases of the junction unmatched. The V gene's germline CDR1 is ENHRY and CDR2 SYGVKD. The CDR3 reads CATSGTTSYNEQFF. The CDR3, as DNA: TGTGCCACCTCCGGGACTACCTCCTACAATGAGCAGTTCTTC.

The chain combines TRBV29-1 with TRBJ1-1; TRBD1 might be the D (5 bases). The CDR3 length is 11 residues. V lost 5 bases and J 7 bases, leaving 11 bases between the germline ends. Looked up from germline, CDR1 is SQVTM and CDR2 is ANQGSEA. The CDR3 DNA reads as TGCAGCGTTATACAGGAACTTGAAGCTTTCTTT. Amino acids: CSVIQELEAFF.

The rearrangement uses TRBV12-3 or TRBV12-4 and TRBJ2-1; the D gene is possibly TRBD2 (6 bases). The CDR3 loop spans 15 amino acids. V shed 1 base and J shed 4 bases, with 11 bases lying between them. CDR3 DNA: TGTGCCAGCAGTTTAGAGGGCGGGAAGTACAATGAGCAGTTCTTC. Translated: CASSLEGGKYNEQFF.

This clonotype was found many times. The genes are TRBV13 and TRBJ1-5, with unresolved D. CDR1 is PRHDT and CDR2 is FYEKMQ in the germline V gene (reference sequence). V lost 2 bases and J lost 7, with 6 bases in between. The CDR3 contains 12 residues. The CDR3: CASSLPGQPQHF. The CDR3, as DNA: TGTGCCAGCAGCTTACCAGGCCAGCCCCAGCATTTT.

Details on this clonotype: One end of the junction does not line up with germline, which may come from a read error. The rearrangement links TRBV5-1 to TRBJ1-3; D may be TRBD1 (6 bases). Germline CDR1 SGHRS, CDR2 YFSETQ. The CDR3 has 15 amino acids. CDR3 DNA sequence: TGTGCCAGCAGGGGTGCCGGGACCTCTGGAAACACCATATATTTT. Its translation: CASRGAGTSGNTIYF.

A single count supports this clonotype. The chain has TRBV7-2 and TRBJ1-2; TRBD1 agrees at 8 bases. This CDR3 has 11 amino acids. Losses at the gene ends were 5 bases for V and 12 bases for J; bases not matched to a gene: 5. Germline loops: CDR1 SGHTA, CDR2 FQGNSA. The CDR3 reads CASSPLTGDTF. Written as DNA, the CDR3 is TGTGCCAGCAGCCCCTTGACAGGGGACACCTTC.

The chain employs TRBV28 and TRBJ2-7, with TRBD1 matching over 10 bases. The CDR3 length is 14 residues. CDR1 is MDHEN, CDR2 SYDVKM, per germline. The V segment lost 6 bases and the J segment 3 bases; nucleotides outside the gene matches: 5. This CDR3 is CASRGTGASYEQYF. CDR3 DNA sequence: TGTGCCAGCAGGGGGACAGGGGCAAGCTACGAGCAGTACTTC. Together with reference TRBV28 and TRBJ2-7, the CDR3 gives the full variable domain: DVKVTQSSRYLVKRTGEKVFLECVQDMDHENMFWYRQDPGLGLRLIYFSYDVKMKEKGDIPEGYSVSREKKERFSLILESASTNQTSMYLCASRGTGASYEQYFGPGTRLTVT.

The rearrangement joins TRBV2 to TRBJ1-1; 8 positions agree with TRBD1. CDR1 is SNHLY and CDR2 is FYNNEI in the germline V gene. V lost 8 bases, J lost 6 bases, and 8 bases stayed unmatched. The CDR3 is 13 amino acids. CDR3 loop: CASHRGGTAEAFF. The CDR3, as DNA: TGTGCCAGCCACAGGGGGGGGACGGCTGAAGCTTTCTTT.

Ten or more counts support this clonotype. V gene TRBV7-2 combines with J gene TRBJ2-1, with D possibly matching TRBD2 (6 bases). Trimming pared 7 bases from V and 5 bases from J, leaving 18 bases between. Germline values: CDR1 SGHTA, CDR2 FQGNSA. This CDR3 has 15 amino acids. CDR3 nucleotides: TGTGCCAGCACCCAGGGCGGGGCCTTAAACAATGAGCAGTTCTTC. Amino acid sequence: CASTQGGALNNEQFF. Variable domain in full (rest from reference TRBV7-2 and TRBJ2-1): GAGVSQSPSNKVTEKGKDVELRCDPISGHTALYWYRQSLGQGLEFLIYFQGNSAPDKSGLPSDRFSAERTGGSVSTLTIQRTQQEDSAVYLCASTQGGALNNEQFFGPGTRLTVL.

The gene calls are TRBV9 and TRBJ1-6; possibly TRBD1 for D (6 bases). V gave up 0 bases and J gave up 6 bases, with 10 bases separating them. The CDR3 consists of 15 residues. The V gene's germline CDR1 is SGDLS and CDR2 YYNGEE. The CDR3 DNA sequence: TGTGCCAGCAGCGTAGACAGGGTGGGTAATTCACCCCTCCACTTT. Its protein is CASSVDRVGNSPLHF. Based on the CDR3 plus reference TRBV9 and TRBJ1-6, the full variable domain is DSGVTQTPKHLITATGQRVTLRCSPRSGDLSVYWYQQSLDQGLQFLIQYYNGEERAKGNILERFSAQQFPDLHSELNLSSLELGDSALYFCASSVDRVGNSPLHFGNGTRLTVT.

This clonotype was observed at least ten times. This chain connects TRBV19 to TRBJ2-2; no clear D gene. The V gene lost 2 bases and the J gene lost 4 bases, with 2 bases spanning the gap. CDR3 length equals 12 residues. Germline CDR1 is LNHDA and CDR2 is SQIVND (reference sequence). CDR3 residues: CASSISTGELFF. CDR3 in DNA: TGTGCCAGTAGTATAAGCACCGGGGAGCTGTTTTTT.